This T cell receptor (beta chain) derives from a study of CD8 T cells in Susac syndrome. TCR beta sequencing covered blood CD8+ and CD4+ T cells. Controls comprised healthy donors matched for age and sex. RNA, at about 0.45 to 1 ug, was reverse transcribed with random hexamers. Multiplex immunoSEQ PCR targeted 54 Vbeta and 13 Jbeta TCR beta segments. TCRdb fed the immunoSEQ multiplex PCR reads into MiXCR, producing one record per CDR3 protein. The table has some 100,000 distinct CDR3 sequences, about 96% seen once; the top ten hold approximately 0.092%. This CDR3 comprises 12 residues. CDR1 and CDR2 from the germline V gene are SQVTM and ANQGSEA. V was clipped by 1 base and J by 3 bases, with 6 bases between them.

Sequences were obtained from CD4+ T cells from PBMCs. This receptor was obtained from a human donor in good health. This chain uses TRBV29-1 with TRBJ1-1; D unclear. CDR3 in DNA: TGCAGCGTTGAAGGAGGAGACACTGAAGCTTTCTTT. It specifies CSVEGGDTEAFF.